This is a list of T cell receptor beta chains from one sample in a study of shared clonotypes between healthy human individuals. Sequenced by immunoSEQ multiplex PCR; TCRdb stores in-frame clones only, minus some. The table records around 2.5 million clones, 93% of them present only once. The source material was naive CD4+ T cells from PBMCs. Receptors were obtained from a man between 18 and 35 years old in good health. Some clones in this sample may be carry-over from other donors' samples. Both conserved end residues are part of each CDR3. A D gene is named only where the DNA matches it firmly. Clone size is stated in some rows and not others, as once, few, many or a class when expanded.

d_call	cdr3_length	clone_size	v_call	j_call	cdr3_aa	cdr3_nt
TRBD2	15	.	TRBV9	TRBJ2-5	CASSALSSGNPPQYF	TGTGCCAGCAGCGCCTTGTCTAGCGGGAACCCCCCCCAGTACTTC
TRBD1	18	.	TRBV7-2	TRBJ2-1	CASSLTYRGATGYNEQFF	TGTGCCAGCAGTTTAACCTACAGGGGGGCAACGGGTTACAATGAGCAGTTCTTC
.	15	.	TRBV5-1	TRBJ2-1	CASSLARGLRNEQFF	TGCGCCAGCAGCTTGGCCAGGGGTTTAAGGAATGAGCAGTTCTTC
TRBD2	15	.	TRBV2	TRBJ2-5	CASSGLAGGAETQYF	TGTGCCAGCAGTGGACTAGCGGGAGGAGCAGAGACCCAGTACTTC
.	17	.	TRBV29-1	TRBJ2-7	CSVATGRRGGTTYEQYF	TGCAGCGTCGCGACAGGACGCCGCGGCGGCACCACCTACGAGCAGTACTTC
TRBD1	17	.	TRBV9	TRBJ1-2	CASSGDRGRIWNYGYTF	TGTGCCAGCAGCGGGGACAGGGGGCGCATATGGAACTATGGCTACACCTTC
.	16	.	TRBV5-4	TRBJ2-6	CASSPAVASGANVLTF	TGTGCCAGCAGCCCAGCCGTTGCCTCTGGGGCCAACGTCCTGACTTTC
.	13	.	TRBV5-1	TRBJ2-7	CASSFLTGGEQYF	TGCGCCAGCAGCTTTTTGACAGGCGGGGAGCAGTACTTC
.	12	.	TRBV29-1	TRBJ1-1	CSAQGWGTEAFF	TGCAGCGCCCAGGGGTGGGGCACTGAAGCTTTCTTT
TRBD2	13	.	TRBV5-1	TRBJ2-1	CASSLLSGDEQFF	TGCGCCAGCAGCTTGCTCAGCGGGGATGAGCAGTTCTTC
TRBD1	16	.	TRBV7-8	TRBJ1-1	CASSSQGTGIAGEAFF	TGTGCCAGCAGCTCCCAAGGGACAGGGATAGCGGGTGAAGCTTTCTTT
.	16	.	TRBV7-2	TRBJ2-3	CASSFPGASPSDTQYF	TGTGCCAGCAGCTTCCCAGGAGCTAGCCCCTCAGATACGCAGTATTTT
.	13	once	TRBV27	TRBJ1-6	CASAGTRTSPLHF	TGTGCCAGCGCGGGCACCCGGACGTCACCCCTCCACTTT
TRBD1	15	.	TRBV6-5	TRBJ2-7	CASSPEGAKNYEQYF	TGTGCCAGCAGCCCTGAGGGGGCAAAAAACTACGAGCAGTACTTC
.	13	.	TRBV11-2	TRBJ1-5	CASSRRSDQPQHF	TGTGCCAGCAGCCGAAGATCGGATCAGCCCCAGCATTTT
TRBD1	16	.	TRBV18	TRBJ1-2	CASSPTRTGINYGYTF	TGTGCCAGCTCACCCACCCGGACAGGGATTAACTATGGCTACACCTTC
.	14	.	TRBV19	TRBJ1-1	CASRRTTRNTEAFF	TGTGCCAGTAGGAGAACTACACGGAACACTGAAGCTTTCTTT
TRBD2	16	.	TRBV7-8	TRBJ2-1	CASSSLVGGRTIEQFF	TGTGCCAGCAGCTCGTTGGTTGGCGGGAGAACAATTGAGCAGTTCTTC
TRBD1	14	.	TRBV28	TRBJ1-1	CASRARQGRTEAFF	TGTGCCAGCAGGGCGAGACAGGGGCGAACTGAAGCTTTCTTT
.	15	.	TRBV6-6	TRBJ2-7	CASSNTGRGSYEQYF	TGTGCCAGCAGTAACACAGGGAGAGGCTCCTACGAGCAGTACTTC
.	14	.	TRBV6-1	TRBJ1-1	CASRSRDTATEAFF	TGTGCCAGCAGATCGAGGGATACGGCGACTGAAGCTTTCTTT
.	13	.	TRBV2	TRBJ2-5	CASSFRPVETQYF	TGTGCCAGCAGTTTTCGCCCCGTGGAGACCCAGTACTTC
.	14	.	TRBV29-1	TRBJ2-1	CSVRGAGGYNEQFF	TGCAGCGTGCGCGGGGCGGGCGGGTACAATGAGCAGTTCTTC
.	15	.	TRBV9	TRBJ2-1	CASSVLTTSYNEQFF	TGTGCCAGCAGCGTACTGACTACCTCCTACAATGAGCAGTTCTTC
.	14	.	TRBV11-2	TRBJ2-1	CASSFSTVNNEQFF	TGTGCCAGCAGCTTCTCGACGGTTAACAATGAGCAGTTCTTC
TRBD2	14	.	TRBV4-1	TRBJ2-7	CASSPSGRAYEQYF	TGCGCCAGCAGCCCTAGCGGGAGGGCATACGAGCAGTACTTC
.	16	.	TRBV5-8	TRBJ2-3	CASSLGLDTRSDTQYF	TGTGCCAGCAGCTTGGGCCTGGATACCCGGAGCGATACGCAGTATTTT
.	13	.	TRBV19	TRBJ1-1	CASSIGPDTEAFF	TGTGCCAGTAGTATAGGACCTGACACTGAAGCTTTCTTT
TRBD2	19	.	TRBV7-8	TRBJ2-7	CASSLVFGGTSGRAYEQYF	TGTGCCAGCAGCTTAGTTTTTGGCGGGACTAGCGGGAGGGCCTACGAGCAGTACTTC